These 14 T cell receptor beta chains were all obtained from the same sample, sequenced in a study of radiotherapy plus CTLA-4 blockade in lung cancer. The protocol was immunoSEQ multiplex PCR, while the TCRdb copy is restricted to in-frame clones and leaves out a portion. The sample carries approximately 33,000 clones, more than 75% recorded once. The sequenced sample was peripheral blood, obtained from a patient treated with radiotherapy plus ipilimumab. These receptor sequences come from a human donor with non-small cell lung cancer who had stable disease on radiotherapy plus ipilimumab.

V usage is TRBV7-6 and J usage is TRBJ1-6; the D gene is possibly TRBD1 (6 bases). This CDR3 has 14 residues. V was shortened by 3 bases and J by 10 bases, with 13 bases between the two germline ends. From germline, CDR1 is SGHVS and CDR2 FNYEAQ. The CDR3 region has the DNA TGTGCCAGCAGCTTGTCGTCAGGGGAGTCACCCCTCCACTTT. Amino acid sequence: CASSLSSGESPLHF.

The rearrangement joins TRBV7-8 to TRBJ2-3; no reliable D call. This CDR3 region has 14 residues. Germline lookup yields CDR1 SGHVS and CDR2 FQNEAQ. The V end lost 5 bases, the J end lost 3 bases, and 12 bases lay between the germline ends. The CDR3 region has the DNA TGTGCCAGCAGCCCCAAGGATGTGACAGATACGCAGTATTTT. Its protein product is CASSPKDVTDTQYF. Together with reference TRBV7-8 and TRBJ2-3, the CDR3 gives the full variable domain: GAGVSQSPRYKVAKRGQDVALRCDPISGHVSLFWYQQALGQGPEFLTYFQNEAQLDKSGLPSDRFFAERPEGSVSTLKIQRTQQEDSAVYLCASSPKDVTDTQYFGPGTRLTVL.

For this clone: The junction differs from germline at one of its ends, possibly a read error. The chain is built from TRBV14 and TRBJ2-1; perhaps D is TRBD1 or TRBD2 (5 bases each). In germline, CDR1 is SGHDN, CDR2 FVKESK. The CDR3 totals 19 residues. The CDR3 here is CASSQGGGFGASPYDEQFF. The DNA of the CDR3 is TGTGCCAGCAGCCAAGGGGGCGGGTTCGGGGCCAGCCCCTACGATGAGCAGTTCTTC.

The chain recombines TRBV7-2 with TRBJ1-3; weak D call: TRBD1 (6 bases). The CDR3 sequence is 16 residues long. Trimming removed 4 bases at V and 1 base at J, with 14 bases between. Germline V gene sequence: CDR1 SGHTA, CDR2 FQGNSA. The CDR3 region has the DNA TGTGCCAGCAGCTCCGCCAGGGGTACATCTGGAAACACCATATATTTT. This sequence encodes CASSSARGTSGNTIYF. The full variable domain, with the rest looked up from reference TRBV7-2 and TRBJ1-3, is GAGVSQSPSNKVTEKGKDVELRCDPISGHTALYWYRQSLGQGLEFLIYFQGNSAPDKSGLPSDRFSAERTGGSVSTLTIQRTQQEDSAVYLCASSSARGTSGNTIYFGEGSWLTVV.

The chain carries TRBV19 and TRBJ1-1, with 8 bases identical to TRBD1. With V trimmed by 0 bases and J by 8 bases, 8 bases remained unmatched. Germline V gene sequence: CDR1 LNHDA, CDR2 SQIVND (reference sequence). This CDR3 has 15 amino acids. CDR3: CASSIDPSRQGEAFF. In nucleotides, the CDR3 is TGTGCCAGTAGTATAGACCCTTCCCGACAGGGGGAAGCTTTCTTT.

The chain combines TRBV28 with TRBJ2-1, with 9 bases matching TRBD1. V lost 5 bases and J lost 7; bases outside the gene matches: 15. This CDR3 is 17 amino acids long. Germline V gene data show CDR1 as MDHEN and CDR2 as SYDVKM. The CDR3 reads CASSTSRMGQGKNEQFF. CDR3 bases: TGTGCCAGCAGTACATCACGAATGGGACAGGGAAAAAATGAGCAGTTCTTC.

The DNA of the CDR3 is TGTGCCAGCAAGGGGGGGAACACTGAAGCTTTCTTT. It translates to CASKGGNTEAFF. The J gene is TRBJ1-1, the V gene TRBV28; D perhaps matches TRBD1 (6 bases). Trimming cost V 7 bases and J 1 base, with 7 bases left between them. This CDR3 is built from 12 residues. Germline assignment: CDR1 MDHEN and CDR2 SYDVKM.

The rearrangement links TRBV5-5 to TRBJ1-5; D gene ambiguous. The CDR3 covers 15 residues. Germline loops: CDR1 SGHKS, CDR2 YYEKEE (reference sequence). Trimming removed 1 base from V and 0 bases from J, with 8 bases in between. The CDR3 loop is CASSLRGASNQPQHF. CDR3 DNA: TGTGCCAGCAGCTTGAGAGGAGCTAGCAATCAGCCCCAGCATTTT.

The CDR3 sequence: CASRYPGANYGYTF. The CDR3 DNA is TGTGCCAGTAGATACCCGGGAGCCAACTATGGCTACACCTTC. The chain is built from TRBV19 and TRBJ1-2; D is undetermined. The V gene's germline CDR1 is LNHDA and CDR2 SQIVND (reference sequence). The germline V and J ends were trimmed by 6 bases and 2 bases, with 13 bases remaining between them. The CDR3 sequence is 14 residues long.

The CDR3 coding sequence is TGTGCCAGCAGCTCCCTAGGGGGAAACTATGGCTACACCTTC. This encodes CASSSLGGNYGYTF. The chain combines TRBV7-9 with TRBJ1-2; possibly TRBD1 for D (6 bases). CDR1 and CDR2 (germline): SEHNR, FQNEAQ (reference sequence). The CDR3 has 14 amino acids. V shed 4 bases and J shed 2 bases, with 11 bases lying between them.

This chain joins TRBV12-5 and TRBJ1-5; D unclear. The CDR3 is 12 residues long. CDR1 and CDR2 from the germline V gene are LGHNT and FRNRAP. Trimming shortened V by 7 bases and J by 3 bases, and 7 bases separated the two germline ends. CDR3 protein: CASALNNQPQHF. CDR3 DNA: TGTGCTAGTGCCCTTAACAATCAGCCCCAGCATTTT.

V and J are TRBV5-4 and TRBJ2-4, with D unresolved. The CDR3 covers 12 residues. The V end lost 5 bases, the J end lost 1 base, and 4 bases lay between the germline ends. Germline CDR1 and CDR2: SGHNT and YYREEE (reference sequence). DNA for the CDR3: TGTGCCAGCAGTTCGGCCAAAAACATTCAGTACTTC. Its translation: CASSSAKNIQYF.

This chain connects TRBV5-1 to TRBJ1-1; the D gene is possibly TRBD1 (6 bases). V was pared by 0 bases and J by 0 bases, with 6 bases between. The CDR3 loop spans 14 amino acids. Germline CDR1 reads SGHRS; CDR2 reads YFSETQ. The CDR3 loop reads CASSLGTVNTEAFF. As DNA, the CDR3 is TGCGCCAGCAGCTTGGGGACAGTGAACACTGAAGCTTTCTTT.

This chain joins TRBV5-6 and TRBJ1-3; the D gene is possibly TRBD1 (5 bases). Germline V CDR1 and CDR2: SGHDT, YYEEEE. The V end lost 2 bases, the J end lost 0 bases, and 12 bases lay between the germline ends. The CDR3 runs to 16 residues. The CDR3 loop is CASSLQVLASGNTIYF. CDR3 DNA sequence: TGTGCCAGCAGCTTACAGGTATTAGCCTCTGGAAACACCATATATTTT.